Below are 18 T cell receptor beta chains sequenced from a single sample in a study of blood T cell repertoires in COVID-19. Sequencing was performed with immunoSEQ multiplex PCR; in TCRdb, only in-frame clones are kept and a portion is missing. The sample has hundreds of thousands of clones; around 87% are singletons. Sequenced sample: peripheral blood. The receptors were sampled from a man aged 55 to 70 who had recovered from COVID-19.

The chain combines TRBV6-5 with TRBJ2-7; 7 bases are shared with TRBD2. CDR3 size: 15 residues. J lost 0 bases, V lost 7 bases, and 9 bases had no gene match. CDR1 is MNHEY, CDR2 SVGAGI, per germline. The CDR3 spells CASKFSGGSSYEQYF. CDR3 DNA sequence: TGTGCCAGCAAATTCTCGGGGGGAAGCTCCTACGAGCAGTACTTC.

The CDR3 DNA reads TGTGCCAGCAGCACCACAGGGGGCCGGAGCACAGATACGCAGTATTTT. Translating it yields CASSTTGGRSTDTQYF. The V gene is TRBV21-1, the J gene TRBJ2-3; the D call in the table, TRBD1, was not verified against the DNA. TRBV21-1 counts as a pseudogene. The CDR3 runs 16 residues.

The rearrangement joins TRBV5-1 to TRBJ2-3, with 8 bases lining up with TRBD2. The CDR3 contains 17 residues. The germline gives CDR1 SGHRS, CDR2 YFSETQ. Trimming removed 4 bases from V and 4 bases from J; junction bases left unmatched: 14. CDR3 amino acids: CASSRTISKAGADTQYF. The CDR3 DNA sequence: TGCGCCAGCAGCCGGACTATTTCGAAAGCGGGGGCAGATACGCAGTATTTT. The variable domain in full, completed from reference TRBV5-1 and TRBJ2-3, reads KAGVTQTPRYLIKTRGQQVTLSCSPISGHRSVSWYQQTPGQGLQFLFEYFSETQRNKGNFPGRFSGRQFSNSRSEMNVSTLELGDSALYLCASSRTISKAGADTQYFGPGTRLTVL.

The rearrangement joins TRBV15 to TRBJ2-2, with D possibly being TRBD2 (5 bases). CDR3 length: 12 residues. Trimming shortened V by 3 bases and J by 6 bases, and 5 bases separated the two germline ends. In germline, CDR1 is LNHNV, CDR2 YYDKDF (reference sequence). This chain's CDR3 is CATSREAGELFF. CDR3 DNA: TGTGCCACCAGCAGGGAGGCCGGGGAGCTGTTTTTT.

Written as DNA, the CDR3 is TGTGCCAGCAGCCCGACAGTCGCTGGCTACACCTTC. Its translation is CASSPTVAGYTF. The rearrangement uses TRBV12-3 or TRBV12-4 and TRBJ1-2, with D perhaps matching TRBD1 (5 bases). CDR3 length: 12 amino acids. The V end was cut by 6 bases, the J end by 7 bases, with 12 bases between.

The CDR3 here is CASSPPLAGETQYF. The CDR3 bases are TGTGCCAGCAGTCCCCCACTAGCCGGGGAGACCCAGTACTTC. V is TRBV7-9 and J is TRBJ2-5; D perhaps matches TRBD2 (6 bases). Germline assignment: CDR1 SEHNR and CDR2 FQNEAQ (reference sequence). V lost 6 bases and J lost 5, with 16 bases in between. The CDR3 length is 14 residues. Full variable domain (remainder filled in from reference TRBV7-9 and TRBJ2-5): DTGVSQNPRHKITKRGQNVTFRCDPISEHNRLYWYRQTLGQGPEFLTYFQNEAQLEKSRLLSDRFSAERPKGSFSTLEIQRTEQGDSAMYLCASSPPLAGETQYFGPGTRLLVL.

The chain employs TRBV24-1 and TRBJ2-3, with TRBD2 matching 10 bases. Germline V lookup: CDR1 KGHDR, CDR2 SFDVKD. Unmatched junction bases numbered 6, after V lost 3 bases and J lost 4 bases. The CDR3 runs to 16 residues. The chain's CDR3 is CATSDRSGGEADTQYF. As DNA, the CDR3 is TGTGCCACCAGTGATCGGAGCGGGGGGGAAGCAGATACGCAGTATTTT.

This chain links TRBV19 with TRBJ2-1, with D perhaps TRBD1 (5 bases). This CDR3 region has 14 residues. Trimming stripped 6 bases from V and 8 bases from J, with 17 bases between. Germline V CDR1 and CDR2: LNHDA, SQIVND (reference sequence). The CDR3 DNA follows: TGTGCCAGTAGCCAGGGTGGTCTAGTCCATGAGCAGTTCTTC. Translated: CASSQGGLVHEQFF. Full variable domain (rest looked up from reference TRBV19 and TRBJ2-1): DGGITQSPKYLFRKEGQNVTLSCEQNLNHDAMYWYRQDPGQGLRLIYYSQIVNDFQKGDIAEGYSVSREKKESFPLTVTSAQKNPTAFYLCASSQGGLVHEQFFGPGTRLTVL.

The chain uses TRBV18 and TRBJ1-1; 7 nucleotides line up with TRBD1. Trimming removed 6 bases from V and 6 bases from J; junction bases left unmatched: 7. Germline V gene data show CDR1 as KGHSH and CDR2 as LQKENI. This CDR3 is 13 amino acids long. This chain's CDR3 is CASSQQGWAEAFF. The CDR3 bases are TGTGCCAGCTCTCAACAGGGGTGGGCTGAAGCTTTCTTT.

As DNA, the CDR3 is TGTGCCAGCAGCTCCAGGACAGGGGGTGAAAACACCATATATTTT. Translated: CASSSRTGGENTIYF. This chain joins TRBV7-9 and TRBJ1-3, with 10 positions matching TRBD1. CDR3 length equals 15 residues. CDR1 and CDR2 from the germline V gene are SEHNR and FQNEAQ (reference sequence). After removal of 4 bases from V and 6 bases from J, the junction contained 6 bases not matched to a gene. The full variable domain, with the rest looked up from reference TRBV7-9 and TRBJ1-3, is DTGVSQNPRHKITKRGQNVTFRCDPISEHNRLYWYRQTLGQGPEFLTYFQNEAQLEKSRLLSDRFSAERPKGSFSTLEIQRTEQGDSAMYLCASSSRTGGENTIYFGEGSWLTVV.

The CDR3: CASSVVPGSQETQYF. CDR3 in DNA: TGTGCCAGCAGCGTAGTACCGGGGTCCCAAGAGACCCAGTACTTC. The rearrangement joins TRBV9 to TRBJ2-5; TRBD2 is a possible D gene (5 bases). Deletions cut 0 bases from V and 1 base from J, with 10 bases between. CDR3 length: 15 residues. From germline, CDR1 is SGDLS and CDR2 YYNGEE.

The CDR3 is CASSAPGLGSTDTQYF. The CDR3, as DNA: TGTGCCAGCAGCGCTCCGGGACTAGGGAGCACAGATACGCAGTATTTT. The V call is TRBV7-9, the J call TRBJ2-3, with TRBD2 matching 8 bases. The germline V gene encodes CDR1 SEHNR and CDR2 FQNEAQ (reference sequence). V shed 5 bases, J shed 0 bases, and the junction held 7 bases outside the gene matches. This CDR3 is 16 amino acids long.

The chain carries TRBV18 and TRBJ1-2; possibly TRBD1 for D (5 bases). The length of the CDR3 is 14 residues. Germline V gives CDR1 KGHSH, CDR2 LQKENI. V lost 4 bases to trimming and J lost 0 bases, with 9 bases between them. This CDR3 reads CASSQQVPNYGYTF. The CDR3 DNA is TGTGCCAGCTCACAACAGGTCCCTAACTATGGCTACACCTTC.

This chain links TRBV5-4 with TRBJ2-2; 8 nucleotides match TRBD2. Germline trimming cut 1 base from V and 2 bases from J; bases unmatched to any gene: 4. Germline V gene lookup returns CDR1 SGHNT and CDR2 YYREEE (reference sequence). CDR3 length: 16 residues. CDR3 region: CASSLRGLANTGELFF. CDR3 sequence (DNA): TGTGCCAGCAGCTTGAGAGGACTAGCAAACACCGGGGAGCTGTTTTTT.

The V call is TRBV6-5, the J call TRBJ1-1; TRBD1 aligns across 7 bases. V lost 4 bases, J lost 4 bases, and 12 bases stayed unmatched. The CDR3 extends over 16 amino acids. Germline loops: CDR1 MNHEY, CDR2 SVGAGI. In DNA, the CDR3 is TGTGCCAGCAGTTTAGAGGGGGCGCGATTCGTCACTGAAGCTTTCTTT. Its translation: CASSLEGARFVTEAFF.

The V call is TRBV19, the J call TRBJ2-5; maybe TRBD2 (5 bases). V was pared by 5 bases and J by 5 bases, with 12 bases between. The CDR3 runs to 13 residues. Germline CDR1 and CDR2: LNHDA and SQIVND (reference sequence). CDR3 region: CASSPRTGETQYF. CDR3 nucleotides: TGTGCCAGTAGTCCACGGACGGGGGAGACCCAGTACTTC. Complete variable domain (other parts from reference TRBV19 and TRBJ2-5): DGGITQSPKYLFRKEGQNVTLSCEQNLNHDAMYWYRQDPGQGLRLIYYSQIVNDFQKGDIAEGYSVSREKKESFPLTVTSAQKNPTAFYLCASSPRTGETQYFGPGTRLLVL.

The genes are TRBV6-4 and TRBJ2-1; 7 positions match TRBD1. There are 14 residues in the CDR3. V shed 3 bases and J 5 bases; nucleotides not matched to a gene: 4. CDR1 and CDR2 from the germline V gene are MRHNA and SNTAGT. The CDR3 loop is CASSETGTHNEQFF. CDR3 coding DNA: TGTGCCAGCAGTGAGACAGGGACCCACAATGAGCAGTTCTTC.

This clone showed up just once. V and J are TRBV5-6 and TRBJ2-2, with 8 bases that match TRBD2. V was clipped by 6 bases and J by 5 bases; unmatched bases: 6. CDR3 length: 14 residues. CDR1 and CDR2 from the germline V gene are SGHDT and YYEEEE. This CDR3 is CASKSGGRTGELFF. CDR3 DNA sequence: TGTGCCAGCAAGTCGGGGGGGCGAACCGGGGAGCTGTTTTTT.